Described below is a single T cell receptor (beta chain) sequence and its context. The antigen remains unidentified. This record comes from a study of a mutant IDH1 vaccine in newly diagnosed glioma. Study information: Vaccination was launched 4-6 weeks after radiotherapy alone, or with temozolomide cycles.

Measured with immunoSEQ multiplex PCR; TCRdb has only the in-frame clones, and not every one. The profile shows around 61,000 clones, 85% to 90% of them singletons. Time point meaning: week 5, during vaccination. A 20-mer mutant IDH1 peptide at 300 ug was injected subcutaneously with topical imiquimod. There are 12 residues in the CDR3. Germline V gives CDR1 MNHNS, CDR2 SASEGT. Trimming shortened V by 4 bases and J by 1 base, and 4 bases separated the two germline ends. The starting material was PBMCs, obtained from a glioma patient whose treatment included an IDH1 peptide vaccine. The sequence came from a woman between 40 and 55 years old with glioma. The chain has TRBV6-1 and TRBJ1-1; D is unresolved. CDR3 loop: CASSGKNTEAFF. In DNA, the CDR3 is TGTGCCAGCAGTGGAAAGAACACTGAAGCTTTCTTT.